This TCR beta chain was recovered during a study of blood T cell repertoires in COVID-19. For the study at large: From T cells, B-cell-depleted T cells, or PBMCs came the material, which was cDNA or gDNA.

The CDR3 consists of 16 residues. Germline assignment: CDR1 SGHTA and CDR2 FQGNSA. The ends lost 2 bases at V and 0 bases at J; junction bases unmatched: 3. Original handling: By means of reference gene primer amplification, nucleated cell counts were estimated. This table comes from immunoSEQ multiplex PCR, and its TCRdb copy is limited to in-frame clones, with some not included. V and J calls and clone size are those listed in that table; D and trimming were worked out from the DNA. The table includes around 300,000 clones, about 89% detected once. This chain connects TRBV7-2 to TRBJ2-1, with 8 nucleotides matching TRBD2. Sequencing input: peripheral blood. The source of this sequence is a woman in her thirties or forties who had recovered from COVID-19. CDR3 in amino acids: CASSLLAGGSYNEQFF. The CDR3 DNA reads TGTGCCAGCAGCTTACTCGCGGGAGGCTCCTACAATGAGCAGTTCTTC.